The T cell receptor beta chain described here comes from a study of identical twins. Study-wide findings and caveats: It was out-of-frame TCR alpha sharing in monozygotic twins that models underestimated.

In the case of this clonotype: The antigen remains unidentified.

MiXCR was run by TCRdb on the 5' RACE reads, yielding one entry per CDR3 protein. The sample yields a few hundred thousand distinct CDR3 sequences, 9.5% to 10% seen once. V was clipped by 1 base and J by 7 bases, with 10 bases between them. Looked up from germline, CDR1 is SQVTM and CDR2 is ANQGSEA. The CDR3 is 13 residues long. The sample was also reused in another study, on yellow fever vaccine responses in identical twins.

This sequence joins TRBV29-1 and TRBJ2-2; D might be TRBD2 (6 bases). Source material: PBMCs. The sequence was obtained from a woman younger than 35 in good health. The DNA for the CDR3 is TGCAGCGTTGAAGCCCTTAGCGGCGGGGAGCTGTTTTTT. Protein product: CSVEALSGGELFF.